This note documents a single T cell receptor beta chain sequence. Its antigen is not known. The data belong to a study of OX40 agonist ivuxolimab in advanced cancers. TCRdb's copy holds only in-frame clones and misses some; the assay was immunoSEQ multiplex PCR. The data show around 87,000 clones, with 94% seen just once and around 2.8% held by the top ten. Study conclusions and caveats: The expanded peripheral T cells' antigen specificity was not determined.

Autoimmune disease history or systemic immunosuppression led to patient exclusion. Blood got drawn at baseline, again on cycle 4 day 1, and then on cycle 7 day 1. Between the trimmed V and J ends, which lost 0 bases and 6 bases, there was a span of 9 bases. Germline assignment: CDR1 LNHNV and CDR2 YYDKDF (reference sequence). The CDR3 is made up of 14 amino acids. V usage is TRBV15 and J usage is TRBJ2-1; a possible D gene is TRBD1 (5 bases). The source of this sequence is an adult with an advanced solid tumor such as melanoma, head and neck, liver or kidney cancer. Specimen: CD4+ or CD8+ T cells sorted from blood, collected in a trial of the OX40 agonist ivuxolimab. CDR3 nucleotide sequence: TGTGCCACCAGCAGAGATCCAGGGATCAATGAGCAGTTCTTC. This sequence encodes CATSRDPGINEQFF.